These 17 T cell receptor beta chains share one sample of origin, sequenced in a study of blood T cell repertoires in COVID-19. Method: immunoSEQ multiplex PCR; TCRdb's copy keeps in-frame clones and lacks some. This sample has about 160,000 clones, with 75% to 90% found just once. Sequenced input: peripheral blood. The receptors stem from a woman aged 60-75 years with acute or convalescent COVID-19.

CDR3 sequence reads: CASSDSGGGYGYTF. CDR3 nucleotide sequence: TGTGCCAGCAGTGACTCAGGGGGCGGCTATGGCTACACCTTC. The rearrangement links TRBV6-4 to TRBJ1-2, with 7 nucleotides matching TRBD1. The CDR3 is made up of 14 amino acids. J lost 4 bases, V lost 0 bases, and 2 bases had no gene match. CDR1 and CDR2 from the germline V gene are MRHNA and SNTAGT.

The chain links TRBV27 to TRBJ1-5, with a tentative D call TRBD1 (6 bases). Germline-derived CDR1 and CDR2 are MNHEY and SMNVEV (reference sequence). V dropped 2 bases and J dropped 6 bases, with 8 bases sitting between them. The CDR3 consists of 13 residues. The CDR3 loop is CASSLNRVQPQHF. In DNA, the CDR3 is TGTGCCAGCAGTTTAAACAGGGTTCAGCCCCAGCATTTT.

The J gene is TRBJ2-7, the V gene TRBV7-3; the D is unclear. Deletions cut 5 bases from V and 4 bases from J, with 15 bases between. The CDR3 is 14 residues long. Looked up from germline, CDR1 is SGHTA and CDR2 is FQGTGA. The CDR3 spells CASSAYLAPYEQYF. The CDR3 bases are TGTGCCAGCAGCGCCTATCTCGCGCCGTACGAGCAGTACTTC. The variable domain in full, completed from reference TRBV7-3 and TRBJ2-7, reads GAGVSQTPSNKVTEKGKYVELRCDPISGHTALYWYRQSLGQGPEFLIYFQGTGAADDSGLPNDRFFAVRPEGSVSTLKIQRTERGDSAVYLCASSAYLAPYEQYFGPGTRLTVT.

V is TRBV9 and J is TRBJ1-1, with 7 positions matching TRBD1. CDR1 SGDLS and CDR2 YYNGEE come from the germline V gene. This CDR3 has 13 amino acids. Trimming took 4 bases from V and 5 from J; bases not matched to a gene: 5. The chain's CDR3 is CASSFTGETEAFF. The CDR3, as DNA: TGTGCCAGCAGCTTTACAGGGGAAACTGAAGCTTTCTTT.

On this clone: The sample carries other DNA sequences with the same CDR3. V is TRBV30 and J is TRBJ1-1; no clear D. Germline CDR1 and CDR2: GTSNPN and SVGIG (reference sequence). The CDR3 consists of 13 residues. V dropped 2 bases and J dropped 0 bases, with 7 bases sitting between them. The CDR3 DNA reads as TGTGCCTGGAGTAGACAAGTGAACACTGAAGCTTTCTTT. This translates into CAWSRQVNTEAFF.

This clone showed up just once. J is TRBJ1-2 and V is TRBV23-1; unclear D gene. TRBV23-1 is an open reading frame, and its role is uncertain. V lost 8 bases and J 7 bases, leaving 5 bases between the germline ends. This CDR3 has 9 amino acids. For the CDR3, the DNA is TGCGCCAGCGTTCGTGGCTACACCTTC. Protein sequence: CASVRGYTF.

The J gene is TRBJ1-1, the V gene TRBV6-4; the D is unclear. V dropped 3 bases and J dropped 1 base, with 18 bases sitting between them. CDR3 size: 17 residues. Germline V gene data show CDR1 as MRHNA and CDR2 as SNTAGT. The CDR3 nucleotides are TGTGCCAGCAGTGATCCAGTAGGGTTCCGGGGGAACACTGAAGCTTTCTTT. Protein sequence: CASSDPVGFRGNTEAFF.

The rearrangement links TRBV28 to TRBJ2-2; TRBD2 agrees at 7 bases. CDR1 and CDR2 from the germline V gene are MDHEN and SYDVKM. V shed 4 bases, J shed 3 bases, and the junction held 8 bases outside the gene matches. This CDR3 region has 16 residues. The CDR3, as DNA: TGTGCCAGCAGTTCCTGGGGGGGTTCGCACACCGGGGAGCTGTTTTTT. It encodes CASSSWGGSHTGELFF.

The DNA of the CDR3 is TGTGCCATCAGCGATGGGACTCTCACAGATACGCAGTATTTT. Its translation is CAISDGTLTDTQYF. The V and J genes are TRBV10-3 and TRBJ2-3; D possibly corresponds to TRBD2 (6 bases). Germline V gene data show CDR1 as ENHRY and CDR2 as SYGVKD. V gave up 6 bases and J gave up 2 bases, with 12 bases separating them. This CDR3 has 14 amino acids.

The chain joins TRBV6-5 to TRBJ1-2; tentatively, D is TRBD1 (6 bases). V gave up 6 bases and J gave up 8 bases, with 13 bases separating them. Germline V gene sequence: CDR1 MNHEY, CDR2 SVGAGI. The CDR3 extends over 12 amino acids. The CDR3 nucleotides read TGTGCCAGCAGCACCACAGGGACCGGCTACACCTTC. Its translation is CASSTTGTGYTF.

As regards this clone: Other DNA sequences in this specimen translate into the identical CDR3. This rearrangement joins TRBV18 to TRBJ1-2, with 8 nucleotides matching TRBD1. The length of the CDR3 is 13 residues. With 2 bases clipped from V and 4 bases from J, the junction kept 0 bases outside the gene matches. The germline V gene has CDR1 KGHSH and CDR2 LQKENI. The CDR3, as DNA: TGTGCCAGCTCACCAGACAGGGGCTATGGCTACACCTTC. Protein: CASSPDRGYGYTF. Using reference TRBV18 and TRBJ1-2 for the parts outside the CDR3, the full variable domain is NAGVMQNPRHLVRRRGQEARLRCSPMKGHSHVYWYRQLPEEGLKFMVYLQKENIIDESGMPKERFSAEFPKEGPSILRIQQVVRGDSAAYFCASSPDRGYGYTFGSGTRLTVV.

The gene calls are TRBV5-1 and TRBJ1-1, with D possibly TRBD1 on 6 matching bases. Germline assignment: CDR1 SGHRS and CDR2 YFSETQ. This CDR3 has 14 residues. V lost 4 bases, J lost 7 bases, and 17 bases lay in between. CDR3 amino acids: CASSLTGTRVEAFF. Written as DNA, the CDR3 is TGCGCCAGCAGCCTTACCGGGACACGGGTTGAAGCTTTCTTT.

The chain combines TRBV5-4 with TRBJ1-2; 8 bases align to TRBD1. This CDR3 region has 15 residues. V lost 4 bases to trimming and J lost 6 bases; unmatched junction nucleotides: 11. The V gene's germline CDR1 is SGHNT and CDR2 YYREEE (reference sequence). CDR3 in amino acids: CASSIQGVLWNGYTF. The CDR3 coding sequence is TGTGCCAGCAGCATACAGGGGGTTTTGTGGAATGGCTACACCTTC.

This sequence joins TRBV28 and TRBJ2-7; a weak D match, TRBD2 (5 bases). CDR1 is MDHEN and CDR2 is SYDVKM in the germline V gene. Trimming removed 7 bases from V and 0 bases from J, with 16 bases in between. The CDR3 has 15 amino acids. The CDR3 sequence is CASTQTDSSSYEQYF. In DNA, the CDR3 is TGTGCCAGCACCCAGACGGACTCCAGCTCCTACGAGCAGTACTTC.

CDR3 region: CASSQSGVSGNTIYF. The CDR3 DNA reads TGTGCCAGCAGTCAGTCGGGAGTCTCTGGAAACACCATATATTTT. V and J are TRBV6-5 and TRBJ1-3, with D hard to call. The CDR3 runs 15 residues. The germline V gene encodes CDR1 MNHEY and CDR2 SVGAGI. Trimming removed 5 bases at V and 0 bases at J, with 11 bases between.

The chain recombines TRBV12-3 or TRBV12-4 with TRBJ1-6; D gene unclear. This CDR3 is 13 amino acids long. Deletions cut 6 bases from V and 7 bases from J, with 10 bases between. The CDR3 loop reads CASSRGSNSPLHF. CDR3 bases: TGTGCCAGCAGCCGGGGTTCAAATTCACCCCTCCACTTT.

This chain connects TRBV9 to TRBJ2-3; D uncertain. The ends were cut back, 5 bases at V and 2 bases at J, with 21 bases in the middle. The CDR3 sequence is 17 residues long. Per the germline V gene, CDR1 is SGDLS and CDR2 is YYNGEE. The CDR3 here is CASSDSFRNSYTDTQYF. The CDR3 DNA follows: TGTGCCAGCAGTGATTCATTTCGGAACAGTTACACAGATACGCAGTATTTT. The full variable domain, in which reference TRBV9 and TRBJ2-3 provide the parts outside the CDR3, is DSGVTQTPKHLITATGQRVTLRCSPRSGDLSVYWYQQSLDQGLQFLIQYYNGEERAKGNILERFSAQQFPDLHSELNLSSLELGDSALYFCASSDSFRNSYTDTQYFGPGTRLTVL.